This record covers a single T cell receptor (beta chain). Its binding antigen is unknown. Per-base quality was not reported, and no clone a single base away is much larger than it. The sample belongs to a study of technical replicates of blood from four donors (dated by TCRdb to 2015 to 2018). Libraries were built with the immunoSEQ multiplex PCR assay. TCRdb provides this immuneACCESS table in a form limited to in-frame rearrangements. Some clones are lacking; in checked studies, under half of them reflect an unresolved V gene, and why the rest are absent is not known. The sample table records 50,000 to 55,000 clones; more than 70% of these occur just once. The ten largest clones represent 5% to 6% of the sample. Sequencing used PBMCs. The clonotype originates from a human donor in good health. Some clones in this sample may be carry-over from other donors' samples.

The CDR3 region has the sequence CASSRSGGAYEQYF. The nucleotide sequence is TGTGCCAGCAGTCGTAGCGGGGGGGCCTACGAGCAGTACTTC. The chain is encoded by TRBV7-2 joined to TRBJ2-7, with TRBD2 identical over 11 junction bases. Including cysteine and phenylalanine, the CDR3 has 14 amino acids. Here the CDR3 DNA is all that survives: 42 bases in frame from base 1. CDR1 is given as SGHTA and CDR2 as FQGNSA, both from the germline V gene. Trimmed from V: 6 bases; trimmed from J: 2 bases; junction bases lacking a gene match: 3.